The T cell receptor (beta chain) under discussion was sequenced for a study of blood T cell repertoires in COVID-19. Turning to the study itself: Sites in the United States, Italy and Spain provided acute and convalescent COVID-19 samples. The analysed material was cDNA or gDNA that came from T cells, B-cell-depleted T cells, or PBMCs.

As handled by the study authors: Reference gene primer amplification gave nucleated cell count estimates. The assay was immunoSEQ multiplex PCR, and TCRdb's table has in-frame clones only and misses some. The DNA gave D and trimming, while V, J and clone size come from that table. The table includes roughly 360,000 clones, around 84% detected once. This clone was found a few times. This CDR3 spans 15 amino acids. The V and J ends lost 5 bases and 0 bases respectively, with 16 bases between them. Germline V lookup: CDR1 GTSNPN, CDR2 SVGIG (reference sequence). The material sequenced was peripheral blood. The chain employs TRBV30 and TRBJ1-1, with D possibly matching TRBD1 (5 bases). This sequence originates from a human donor with acute or convalescent COVID-19. The donor label of this sample is uncertain. In DNA form, the CDR3 reads TGTGCCTGGGCTCCTTTGCGGGGCTTGAACACTGAAGCTTTCTTT. It codes for CAWAPLRGLNTEAFF.